The 27 T cell receptor beta chains below come from one sample, sequenced in a study of beta chain features in type 1 diabetes. No cognate antigen is known for these TCRs. The study's findings and limits: People with Type 1 diabetes carried modestly yet significantly shorter TCRB CDR3s in all four CD4+ subsets.

The isolated RNA, all of it, was reverse transcribed, so expressed TCRB transcripts were what got sequenced. TCRdb keeps only in-frame clones here, not all; method: immunoSEQ multiplex PCR. The sample consists of roughly 70,000 clones, nearly 50% of them appearing once. The sequencing input was central memory CD4+ T cells from blood. The receptors originated from a man aged 30 to 45 with type 1 diabetes.

This chain links TRBV6-1 with TRBJ1-3; D is undetermined. The V end lost 4 bases, the J end lost 0 bases, and 7 bases lay between the germline ends. The length of the CDR3 is 14 residues. Germline V CDR1 and CDR2: MNHNS, SASEGT. The CDR3 DNA follows: TGTGCCAGCAGTGTCGCGGCCTCTGGAAACACCATATATTTT. The encoded protein is CASSVAASGNTIYF.

This clone has more than one count but fewer than ten. For the CDR3, the DNA is TGTGCCAGCAGCCAAGATCCCCCGACAGGGGTAACGGCCGGGGAGCTGTTTTTT. Translation: CASSQDPPTGVTAGELFF. The rearrangement uses TRBV4-2 and TRBJ2-2; TRBD1 agrees at 8 bases. The CDR3 is 18 residues long. CDR1 is LGHNA, CDR2 YNFKEQ, per germline. V was clipped by 0 bases and J by 6 bases; unmatched bases: 12.

A note on this clone: The sample contains more than one DNA sequence encoding this CDR3. CDR3 protein: CASSPQGLNTGELFF. As DNA, the CDR3 is TGTGCCAGCTCTCCCCAGGGGCTGAACACCGGGGAGCTGTTTTTT. V is TRBV18 and J is TRBJ2-2, with TRBD1 as a possible D gene (6 bases). This CDR3 region has 15 residues. CDR1 KGHSH and CDR2 LQKENI come from the germline V gene. Trimming shortened V by 6 bases and J by 1 base, and 12 bases separated the two germline ends.

A few counts support this clone. The chain employs TRBV5-4 and TRBJ2-2; no clear D. Trimming shortened V by 4 bases and J by 4 bases, and 11 bases separated the two germline ends. The CDR3 loop spans 14 amino acids. Germline CDR1 SGHNT, CDR2 YYREEE (reference sequence). The CDR3 loop is CASSMTGITGELFF. Written as DNA, the CDR3 is TGTGCCAGCAGCATGACTGGAATCACCGGGGAGCTGTTTTTT. Filled out from reference TRBV5-4 and TRBJ2-2, the complete variable domain reads ETGVTQSPTHLIKTRGQQVTLRCSSQSGHNTVSWYQQALGQGPQFIFQYYREEENGRGNFPPRFSGLQFPNYSSELNVNALELDDSALYLCASSMTGITGELFFGEGSRLTVL.

The chain employs TRBV6-1 and TRBJ1-2; D not resolved. From germline, CDR1 is MNHNS and CDR2 SASEGT. Trimming removed 1 base from V and 4 bases from J, with 13 bases in between. This CDR3 spans 15 amino acids. CDR3 residues: CASSEGSTGGYGYTF. The CDR3 nucleotides read TGTGCCAGCAGTGAAGGGTCGACCGGAGGCTATGGCTACACCTTC.

V usage is TRBV4-1 and J usage is TRBJ1-2; no reliable D call. V was pared by 0 bases and J by 8 bases, with 10 bases between. Germline V lookup: CDR1 MGHRA, CDR2 YSYEKL. CDR3 length: 13 residues. This chain's CDR3 is CASSQDGEWGYTF. CDR3 nucleotide sequence: TGCGCCAGCAGCCAAGACGGGGAATGGGGCTACACCTTC.

The chain uses TRBV29-1 and TRBJ1-3; D might be TRBD1 (6 bases). CDR3 length: 15 amino acids. Between the trimmed V and J ends, which lost 0 bases and 4 bases, there was a span of 13 bases. Germline assignment: CDR1 SQVTM and CDR2 ANQGSEA. The CDR3 bases are TGCAGCGTTGAAGATAGGGGGGGAAGCGGAAACACCATATATTTT. As protein: CSVEDRGGSGNTIYF.

The CDR3 region is CASSSVPGQNSPLHF. In DNA, the CDR3 is TGTGCCAGCAGCTCTGTCCCGGGACAGAATTCACCCCTCCACTTT. The chain has TRBV5-4 and TRBJ1-6, with 7 nucleotides matching TRBD1. Germline assignment: CDR1 SGHNT and CDR2 YYREEE (reference sequence). The CDR3 spans 15 residues. Trimming took 3 bases from V and 7 from J; bases not matched to a gene: 7.

The J gene is TRBJ1-4, the V gene TRBV19; no clear D gene. The CDR3 contains 17 residues. Germline CDR1 LNHDA, CDR2 SQIVND (reference sequence). Trimming took off 9 bases at V and 0 bases at J, with 20 bases between the two ends. CDR3 nucleotide sequence: TGTGCCAGCCAGTACGGCCCCGCGCTAGCAACTAATGAAAAACTGTTTTTT. Its translation is CASQYGPALATNEKLFF.

J is TRBJ2-3 and V is TRBV10-1, with 13 bases fitting TRBD2. Trimming at V came to 4 bases and at J to 5 bases, leaving 6 bases not matched to a gene. This CDR3 has 16 residues. Germline V gene sequence: CDR1 WNHNN, CDR2 SYGVQD (reference sequence). CDR3 amino acids: CASSAGLAGVGDTQYF. The CDR3 DNA reads as TGCGCCAGCAGTGCCGGACTAGCGGGAGTCGGAGATACGCAGTATTTT.

The chain has TRBV7-9 and TRBJ2-1; D may be TRBD2 (5 bases). V lost 5 bases to trimming and J lost 1 base, with 12 bases between them. The germline CDR1 and CDR2 sequences are SEHNR and FQNEAQ (reference sequence). The CDR3 covers 15 residues. The CDR3 DNA sequence: TGTGCCAGCAGCGCTCGACTACGGTCCTACAATGAGCAGTTCTTC. It is translated as CASSARLRSYNEQFF.

The chain employs TRBV11-2 and TRBJ2-7; TRBD1 matches at 8 bases. J gave up 7 bases and V 5 bases, and 10 bases lay outside the gene matches. This CDR3 comprises 14 residues. CDR1 SGHAT and CDR2 FQNNGV come from the germline V gene. The CDR3 bases are TGTGCCAGCAGCAAAGGACAGGGAGATCGAGAGCAGTACTTC. Encoded protein: CASSKGQGDREQYF.

The chain carries TRBV7-9 and TRBJ2-5, with D perhaps matching TRBD1 (6 bases). The CDR3 consists of 14 residues. Deletions cut 6 bases from V and 5 bases from J, with 16 bases between. Germline CDR1 SEHNR, CDR2 FQNEAQ (reference sequence). Here the CDR3 reads CASSPPGQSETQYF. The CDR3 DNA is TGTGCCAGCAGTCCACCGGGACAAAGTGAGACCCAGTACTTC.

This rearrangement joins TRBV10-3 to TRBJ2-3; 8 nucleotides match TRBD1. The ends lost 10 bases at V and 2 bases at J; junction bases unmatched: 8. The CDR3 extends over 14 amino acids. Germline CDR1 reads ENHRY; CDR2 reads SYGVKD. The CDR3: CATTGTGTTDTQYF. CDR3 coding DNA: TGTGCCACGACCGGGACAGGAACCACAGATACGCAGTATTTT.

The rearrangement links TRBV30 to TRBJ1-5; 8 bases agree with TRBD1. The ends lost 1 base at V and 6 bases at J; junction bases unmatched: 8. The germline gives CDR1 GTSNPN, CDR2 SVGIG (reference sequence). The CDR3 covers 15 residues. CDR3 coding DNA: TGTGCCTGGAGTGCGGGACAGGTCGGACTTCAGCCCCAGCATTTT. Translation gives CAWSAGQVGLQPQHF.

This clone was picked up a small number of times. This rearrangement joins TRBV7-2 to TRBJ2-7; 9 nucleotides agree with TRBD2. Unmatched junction bases numbered 3, after V lost 3 bases and J lost 3 bases. This CDR3 has 14 amino acids. CDR1 is SGHTA and CDR2 is FQGNSA in the germline V gene. The CDR3 spells CASSLGLAFYEQYF. The DNA for the CDR3 is TGTGCCAGCAGCTTGGGACTAGCTTTCTACGAGCAGTACTTC.

This chain links TRBV5-1 with TRBJ1-3, with a weak D call TRBD1 (6 bases). The germline V and J ends were trimmed by 0 bases and 0 bases, with 10 bases remaining between them. In germline, CDR1 is SGHRS, CDR2 YFSETQ. The CDR3 consists of 16 residues. CDR3 DNA sequence: TGCGCCAGCAGCTTGGGGGACACCTCCTCTGGAAACACCATATATTTT. It translates to CASSLGDTSSGNTIYF.

The V gene is TRBV5-4, the J gene TRBJ2-5, with D maybe TRBD2 (10 bases). This CDR3 region has 16 residues. V lost 1 base and J lost 3, with 16 bases in between. CDR1 is SGHNT, CDR2 YYREEE, per germline (reference sequence). The CDR3 is CASSLTSGTGKETQYF. Written as DNA, the CDR3 is TGTGCCAGCAGCTTGACTAGCGGGACAGGGAAAGAGACCCAGTACTTC.

V and J are TRBV2 and TRBJ1-1; possible D gene TRBD1, 5 bases. Trimming took off 5 bases at V and 7 bases at J, with 14 bases between the two ends. The CDR3 consists of 13 residues. CDR1 and CDR2 (germline): SNHLY, FYNNEI. CDR3 loop: CASSPEAGLEAFF. Here the CDR3 DNA reads TGTGCCAGCAGTCCGGAAGCGGGGCTTGAAGCTTTCTTT.

This clone has more than one count but fewer than ten. The CDR3 DNA is TGCGCCAGCAGTCCCGGGACTAGCGGGACCGGGACCCAGTACTTC. It translates to CASSPGTSGTGTQYF. This rearrangement joins TRBV10-1 to TRBJ2-5, with TRBD2 matching over 13 bases. This CDR3 region has 15 residues. The J segment lost 7 bases and the V segment lost 5 bases, leaving 7 bases of the junction unmatched. From germline, CDR1 is WNHNN and CDR2 SYGVQD (reference sequence).

This clone occurred a few times. The rearrangement uses TRBV6-5 and TRBJ1-1; D perhaps matches TRBD1 (5 bases). CDR1 and CDR2 (germline): MNHEY, SVGAGI. Trimming removed 5 bases at V and 0 bases at J, with 10 bases between. This CDR3 comprises 14 residues. The DNA for the CDR3 is TGTGCCAGCAGTCGACAGAGACTGAACACTGAAGCTTTCTTT. Its translation is CASSRQRLNTEAFF.

This chain links TRBV6-1 with TRBJ1-2, with a possible D match to TRBD1 (6 bases). The CDR3 covers 14 residues. Germline V CDR1 and CDR2: MNHNS, SASEGT. V was cut by 8 bases and J by 3 bases, with 16 bases left in between. This CDR3 reads CASVNTGTDYGYTF. The CDR3 DNA reads as TGTGCCAGCGTTAATACAGGGACCGACTATGGCTACACCTTC.

The V gene is TRBV6-1, the J gene TRBJ1-5; 7 bases line up with TRBD1. The germline gives CDR1 MNHNS, CDR2 SASEGT. The CDR3 totals 14 residues. The V segment lost 3 bases and the J segment 6 bases; nucleotides outside the gene matches: 5. The CDR3 nucleotides are TGTGCCAGCAGTGAGACAGGGCTCGCTCAGCCCCAGCATTTT. Translated: CASSETGLAQPQHF.

CDR3 sequence reads: CASSYSTTANTEAFF. CDR3 nucleotide sequence: TGTGCCAGCAGTTACTCGACTACAGCGAACACTGAAGCTTTCTTT. The rearrangement joins TRBV6-6 to TRBJ1-1; D not certain. V gave up 0 bases and J gave up 1 base, with 9 bases separating them. This CDR3 has 15 residues. Germline V lookup: CDR1 MNHNY, CDR2 SVGAGI (reference sequence).

The V and J genes are TRBV2 and TRBJ2-1; 9 bases agree with TRBD2. CDR1 and CDR2 from the germline V gene are SNHLY and FYNNEI. The CDR3 sequence is 14 residues long. With V trimmed by 3 bases and J by 7 bases, 4 bases remained unmatched. The chain's CDR3 is CASSDASGANEQFF. CDR3 nucleotide sequence: TGTGCCAGCAGTGACGCTAGCGGGGCGAATGAGCAGTTCTTC. The full variable domain, completed using reference TRBV2 and TRBJ2-1, is EPEVTQTPSHQVTQMGQEVILRCVPISNHLYFYWYRQILGQKVEFLVSFYNNEISEKSEIFDDQFSVERPDGSNFTLKIRSTKLEDSAMYFCASSDASGANEQFFGPGTRLTVL.

V and J are TRBV2 and TRBJ2-1; the match to TRBD2 covers 7 bases. Germline CDR1 reads SNHLY; CDR2 reads FYNNEI. J lost 15 bases, V lost 6 bases, and 8 bases had no gene match. This CDR3 is 11 amino acids long. In DNA, the CDR3 is TGTGCCAGCAGCCAGGGACTATCTCGGTTCTTC. Its protein product is CASSQGLSRFF.

This sequence joins TRBV19 and TRBJ1-6; TRBD1 matches 7 bases. With V trimmed by 6 bases and J by 0 bases, 8 bases remained unmatched. Germline V lookup: CDR1 LNHDA, CDR2 SQIVND (reference sequence). CDR3 length: 17 amino acids. CDR3: CASREGRQGSYNSPLHF. The CDR3 region has the DNA TGTGCCAGTAGAGAAGGACGACAGGGCTCCTATAATTCACCCCTCCACTTT.